The 25 T cell receptor beta chains listed next were all sequenced from one sample in a study of blood T cell repertoires in COVID-19. Clones were sequenced by immunoSEQ multiplex PCR, and TCRdb holds only the in-frame ones, with some missing. The table shows roughly 160,000 clones, with approximately 85% occurring only once. The specimen was peripheral blood. All receptors derive from a man aged 35 to 55 with acute or convalescent COVID-19.

The V gene is TRBV5-1, the J gene TRBJ2-6; D perhaps matches TRBD1 (5 bases). The germline V and J ends were trimmed by 3 bases and 0 bases, with 10 bases remaining between them. Germline V gene data show CDR1 as SGHRS and CDR2 as YFSETQ. CDR3 length equals 16 residues. DNA for the CDR3: TGCGCCAGCAGCTCAGGGATTTACTCTGGGGCCAACGTCCTGACTTTC. This encodes CASSSGIYSGANVLTF.

The V and J genes are TRBV4-1 and TRBJ2-2; TRBD2 aligns across 11 bases. Trimming at V came to 1 base and at J to 5 bases, leaving 3 bases not matched to a gene. Looked up from germline, CDR1 is MGHRA and CDR2 is YSYEKL. This CDR3 is built from 16 residues. CDR3 bases: TGCGCCAGCAGCCAAGTGGCTAGCGGGGGGACCGGGGAGCTGTTTTTT. As protein: CASSQVASGGTGELFF.

The chain recombines TRBV2 with TRBJ1-1; D not resolved. The CDR3 has 14 amino acids. V lost 4 bases and J lost 0, with 9 bases in between. Germline loops: CDR1 SNHLY, CDR2 FYNNEI. CDR3 DNA sequence: TGTGCCAGCAGTGTTTCCACGGTGAACACTGAAGCTTTCTTT. This codes for CASSVSTVNTEAFF.

The V and J genes are TRBV9 and TRBJ1-2; 7 bases map to TRBD1. From germline, CDR1 is SGDLS and CDR2 YYNGEE. This CDR3 comprises 14 residues. The trim removed 4 bases at V and 8 bases at J, leaving 11 bases unmatched. CDR3 nucleotide sequence: TGTGCCAGCAGCCCTAGTATGGACAGGCGCGGCTACACCTTC. It encodes CASSPSMDRRGYTF.

This chain connects TRBV6-5 to TRBJ1-4, with unresolved D. The ends were cut back, 5 bases at V and 5 bases at J, with 12 bases in the middle. Germline CDR1 is MNHEY and CDR2 is SVGAGI. The CDR3 is 14 amino acids. CDR3 DNA: TGTGCCAGCAGTATACCGGGAGTCAATGAAAAACTGTTTTTT. It codes for CASSIPGVNEKLFF.

The V call is TRBV7-3, the J call TRBJ2-1; 8 bases map to TRBD2. The CDR3 consists of 15 residues. V was pared by 4 bases and J by 4 bases, with 6 bases of the junction left unmatched. CDR1 is SGHTA, CDR2 FQGTGA, per germline. CDR3: CASSSGGEWYNEQFF. CDR3 DNA: TGTGCCAGCAGCTCCGGGGGGGAGTGGTACAATGAGCAGTTCTTC.

This chain joins TRBV3-1 (or the pseudogene TRBV3-2) and TRBJ2-5; 15 bases are a match to TRBD2. Germline V CDR1 and CDR2: LGHDT, YNNKEL (reference sequence). Unmatched junction bases numbered 13, after V lost 4 bases and J lost 7 bases. This CDR3 is built from 18 residues. The CDR3 protein is CASSPRGTSGGSSGTQYF. CDR3 nucleotide sequence: TGTGCCAGCAGCCCCAGGGGGACTAGCGGGGGGTCCAGCGGGACCCAGTACTTC.

This rearrangement joins TRBV5-4 to TRBJ2-3, with 9 bases aligning to TRBD2. The germline CDR1 and CDR2 sequences are SGHNT and YYREEE (reference sequence). The CDR3 spans 16 residues. The junction had 10 bases not matched to a gene; V was cut back by 3 bases and J by 5 bases. CDR3 region: CASSSGQRGAGDTQYF. The CDR3 nucleotides are TGTGCCAGCAGCTCCGGCCAGCGGGGGGCTGGAGATACGCAGTATTTT.

The CDR3 DNA is TGCGCCAGCAGCTTGGCCGGGGGGGCTACTTTAGGCGCAGATACGCAGTATTTT. It is translated as CASSLAGGATLGADTQYF. The V and J genes are TRBV5-1 and TRBJ2-3, with 8 bases fitting TRBD2. The V segment lost 0 bases and the J segment 4 bases; nucleotides outside the gene matches: 13. The CDR3 covers 18 residues. The germline CDR1 and CDR2 sequences are SGHRS and YFSETQ.

This chain uses TRBV5-4 with TRBJ1-5; D gene unclear. With 3 bases removed from V and 9 bases from J, the gap between germline ends came to 16 bases. CDR1 and CDR2 from the germline V gene are SGHNT and YYREEE (reference sequence). The CDR3 consists of 14 residues. The CDR3 region has the DNA TGTGCCAGCAGCTCCGCGGGAGATTCGAGGCCCCAGCATTTT. This sequence encodes CASSSAGDSRPQHF.

The V call is TRBV6-5, the J call TRBJ2-5, with D perhaps matching TRBD1 (6 bases). The CDR3 covers 13 residues. V dropped 7 bases and J dropped 3 bases, with 12 bases sitting between them. Germline CDR1 reads MNHEY; CDR2 reads SVGAGI. CDR3 sequence reads: CASTKGGEETQYF. CDR3 DNA sequence: TGTGCCAGCACAAAAGGGGGTGAAGAGACCCAGTACTTC.

This chain connects TRBV4-2 to TRBJ1-4; D is uncertain. The germline gives CDR1 LGHNA, CDR2 YNFKEQ. Trimming cost V 1 base and J 0 bases, with 15 bases left between them. This CDR3 has 18 residues. This CDR3 is CASSQGTRQRATNEKLFF. The CDR3 DNA sequence: TGTGCCAGCAGCCAAGGAACACGGCAGCGTGCAACTAATGAAAAACTGTTTTTT.

This chain links TRBV27 with TRBJ2-1; D perhaps matches TRBD1 (5 bases). Per the germline V gene, CDR1 is MNHEY and CDR2 is SMNVEV (reference sequence). The ends were cut back, 4 bases at V and 9 bases at J, with 16 bases in the middle. The CDR3 contains 14 residues. CDR3 coding DNA: TGTGCCAGCAGTTCCCAAGGATTGGGGCGTGAGCAGTTCTTC. Translated, it gives CASSSQGLGREQFF.

The J gene is TRBJ1-3, the V gene TRBV2; D unclear. Between the trimmed V and J ends, which lost 5 bases and 4 bases, there was a span of 9 bases. The CDR3 covers 13 residues. CDR1 and CDR2 (germline): SNHLY, FYNNEI. DNA for the CDR3: TGTGCCAGCAGTCCGACGGGAGGAAACACCATATATTTT. It encodes CASSPTGGNTIYF.

V usage is TRBV30 and J usage is TRBJ1-1; D possibly corresponds to TRBD1 (6 bases). Between the trimmed V and J ends, which lost 3 bases and 5 bases, there was a span of 22 bases. This CDR3 region has 16 residues. CDR1 and CDR2 from the germline V gene are GTSNPN and SVGIG (reference sequence). CDR3 region: CAWSANRGGRVTEAFF. In nucleotides, the CDR3 is TGTGCCTGGAGCGCGAACCGAGGGGGACGAGTTACTGAAGCTTTCTTT.

J is TRBJ1-1 and V is TRBV2; no firm D call. Germline V gene sequence: CDR1 SNHLY, CDR2 FYNNEI. The CDR3 length is 15 residues. Deletions cut 0 bases from V and 8 bases from J, with 16 bases between. The CDR3 DNA reads TGTGCCAGCAGTGAAGCAGAGGGCTCCGGTTCAGAAGCTTTCTTT. Its translation is CASSEAEGSGSEAFF.

The chain is built from TRBV3-1 (or the pseudogene TRBV3-2) and TRBJ2-5, with 15 bases that match TRBD2. V shed 4 bases, J shed 4 bases, and the junction held 10 bases outside the gene matches. CDR1 is LGHDT and CDR2 is YNNKEL in the germline V gene (reference sequence). There are 18 residues in the CDR3. CDR3: CASSLRTSGGAFPETQYF. The DNA of the CDR3 is TGTGCCAGCAGCCTCCGGACTAGCGGGGGGGCGTTTCCAGAGACCCAGTACTTC.

J is TRBJ2-7 and V is TRBV28; 9 bases fit TRBD2. From germline, CDR1 is MDHEN and CDR2 SYDVKM. The length of the CDR3 is 13 residues. With V trimmed by 11 bases and J by 4 bases, 9 bases remained unmatched. CDR3 DNA sequence: TGTGCCGCGGGGGGGGGACTCCTTTACGAGCAGTACTTC. Protein: CAAGGGLLYEQYF.

The sample holds one count of this clone. The chain uses TRBV10-3 and TRBJ1-6, with 9 positions matching TRBD1. CDR1 and CDR2 (germline): ENHRY, SYGVKD. The V segment lost 11 bases and the J segment 6 bases; nucleotides outside the gene matches: 17. The CDR3 is made up of 17 amino acids. Here the CDR3 DNA reads TGTGCCCTCATAAAGGGGGAACAGGGGGCGGGTAATTCACCCCTCCACTTT. Residues: CALIKGEQGAGNSPLHF.

The J gene is TRBJ1-3, the V gene TRBV13; 7 nucleotides agree with TRBD1. Germline V gene sequence: CDR1 PRHDT, CDR2 FYEKMQ (reference sequence). The CDR3 covers 17 residues. The junction had 14 bases not matched to a gene; V was cut back by 5 bases and J by 4 bases. This chain's CDR3 is CASSLIHRGTRGNTIYF. CDR3 sequence (DNA): TGTGCCAGCAGCCTCATTCACAGGGGAACGAGGGGAAACACCATATATTTT.

This clone came up once. The chain employs TRBV28 and TRBJ1-4, with unresolved D. The CDR3 length is 16 residues. CDR1 is MDHEN, CDR2 SYDVKM, per germline. Deletions cut 6 bases from V and 0 bases from J, with 14 bases between. CDR3 coding DNA: TGTGCCAGCAGCTCAACGAGGGTGTCAACTAATGAAAAACTGTTTTTT. Protein: CASSSTRVSTNEKLFF.

This chain joins TRBV6-5 and TRBJ1-2; 7 nucleotides line up with TRBD1. The J segment lost 3 bases and the V segment lost 5 bases, leaving 9 bases of the junction unmatched. CDR1 is MNHEY and CDR2 is SVGAGI in the germline V gene. The length of the CDR3 is 15 residues. The CDR3 DNA reads as TGTGCCAGCAGTCAGGGGACAGCAGCCTACTATGGCTACACCTTC. This codes for CASSQGTAAYYGYTF.

The chain carries TRBV7-6 and TRBJ1-2, with a weak D call TRBD1 (6 bases). V shed 5 bases and J shed 2 bases, with 12 bases lying between them. CDR3 length: 14 amino acids. Germline values: CDR1 SGHVS, CDR2 FNYEAQ. CDR3 coding DNA: TGTGCCAGCAGCCCGCTGCAGGGGAACTATGGCTACACCTTC. This sequence encodes CASSPLQGNYGYTF. Drawing the rest from reference TRBV7-6 and TRBJ1-2, the complete variable domain is GAGVSQSPRYKVTKRGQDVALRCDPISGHVSLYWYRQALGQGPEFLTYFNYEAQQDKSGLPNDRFSAERPEGSISTLTIQRTEQRDSAMYRCASSPLQGNYGYTFGSGTRLTVV.

This sequence joins TRBV28 and TRBJ2-1; 10 nucleotides agree with TRBD2. V lost 4 bases to trimming and J lost 3 bases; unmatched junction nucleotides: 3. The germline CDR1 and CDR2 sequences are MDHEN and SYDVKM. The CDR3 sequence is 15 residues long. CDR3 amino acids: CASSSLAGVYNEQFF. DNA for the CDR3: TGTGCCAGCAGTTCCCTAGCGGGGGTCTACAATGAGCAGTTCTTC.

The chain is built from TRBV11-2 and TRBJ1-4, with 8 bases lining up with TRBD1. Germline lookup yields CDR1 SGHAT and CDR2 FQNNGV. Unmatched junction bases numbered 8, after V lost 5 bases and J lost 6 bases. The CDR3 sequence is 15 residues long. CDR3 in DNA: TGTGCCAGCAGCACAGGACAGGGTTGGGATGAAAAACTGTTTTTT. Encoded protein: CASSTGQGWDEKLFF. The whole variable domain, filled in from reference TRBV11-2 and TRBJ1-4, reads EAGVAQSPRYKIIEKRQSVAFWCNPISGHATLYWYQQILGQGPKLLIQFQNNGVVDDSQLPKDRFSAERLKGVDSTLKIQPAKLEDSAVYLCASSTGQGWDEKLFFGSGTQLSVL.